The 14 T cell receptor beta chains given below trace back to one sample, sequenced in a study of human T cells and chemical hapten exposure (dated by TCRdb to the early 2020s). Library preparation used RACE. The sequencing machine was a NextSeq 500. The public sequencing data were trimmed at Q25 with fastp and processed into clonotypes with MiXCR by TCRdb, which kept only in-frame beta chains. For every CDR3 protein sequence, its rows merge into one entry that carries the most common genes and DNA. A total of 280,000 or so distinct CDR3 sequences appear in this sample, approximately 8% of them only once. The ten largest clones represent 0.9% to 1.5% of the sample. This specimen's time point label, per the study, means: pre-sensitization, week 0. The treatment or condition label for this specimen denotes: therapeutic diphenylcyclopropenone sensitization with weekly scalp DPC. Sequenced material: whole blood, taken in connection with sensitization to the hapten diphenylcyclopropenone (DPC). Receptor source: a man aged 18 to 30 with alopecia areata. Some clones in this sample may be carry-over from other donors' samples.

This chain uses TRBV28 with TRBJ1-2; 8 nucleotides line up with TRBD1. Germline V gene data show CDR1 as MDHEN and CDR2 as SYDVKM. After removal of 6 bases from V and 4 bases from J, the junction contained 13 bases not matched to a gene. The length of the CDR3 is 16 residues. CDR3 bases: TGTGCCAGCAGCCTATTTACAGGGGGTCCGACCTATGGCTACACCTTC. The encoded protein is CASSLFTGGPTYGYTF.

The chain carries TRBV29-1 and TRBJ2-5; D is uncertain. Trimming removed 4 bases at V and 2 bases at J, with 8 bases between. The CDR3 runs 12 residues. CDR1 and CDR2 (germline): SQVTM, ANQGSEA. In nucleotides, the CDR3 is TGCAGCGTTGCCGGCAGTCAAGAGACCCAGTACTTC. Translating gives CSVAGSQETQYF.

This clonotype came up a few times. For the CDR3, the DNA is TGCGCCAGCAGTGGGGACAGGGAAGATGAGCAGTTCTTC. Translating it yields CASSGDREDEQFF. The chain couples TRBV10-1 to TRBJ2-1; TRBD1 agrees at 9 bases. CDR1 and CDR2 from the germline V gene are WNHNN and SYGVQD (reference sequence). The ends lost 4 bases at V and 8 bases at J; junction bases unmatched: 3. This CDR3 is built from 13 residues.

The CDR3 protein is CSVGHPTRETQYF. In DNA form, the CDR3 reads TGCAGCGTGGGACACCCAACAAGGGAGACCCAGTACTTC. This chain links TRBV29-1 with TRBJ2-5, with D perhaps TRBD1 (6 bases). Germline V gene data show CDR1 as SQVTM and CDR2 as ANQGSEA. V was trimmed by 6 bases and J by 5 bases, leaving 16 bases between them. The CDR3 covers 13 residues.

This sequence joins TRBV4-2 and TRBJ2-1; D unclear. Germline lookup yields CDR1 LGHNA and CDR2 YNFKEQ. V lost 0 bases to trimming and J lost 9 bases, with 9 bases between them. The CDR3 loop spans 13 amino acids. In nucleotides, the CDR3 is TGTGCCAGCAGCCAAGAATTAATCTCTGAGCAGTTCTTC. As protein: CASSQELISEQFF.

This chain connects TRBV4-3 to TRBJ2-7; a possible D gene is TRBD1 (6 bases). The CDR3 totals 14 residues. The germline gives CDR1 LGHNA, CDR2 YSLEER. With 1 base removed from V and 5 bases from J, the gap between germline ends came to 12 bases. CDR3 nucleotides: TGCGCCAGCAGCCAAGGAACAGGGATCAACGAGCAGTACTTC. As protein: CASSQGTGINEQYF.

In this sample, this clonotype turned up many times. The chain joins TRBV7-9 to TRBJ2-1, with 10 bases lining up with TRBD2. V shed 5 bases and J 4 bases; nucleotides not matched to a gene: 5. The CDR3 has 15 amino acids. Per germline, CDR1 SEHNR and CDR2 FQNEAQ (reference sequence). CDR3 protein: CASSPAGGRYNEQFF. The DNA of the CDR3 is TGTGCCAGCAGCCCAGCGGGGGGGCGATACAATGAGCAGTTCTTC.

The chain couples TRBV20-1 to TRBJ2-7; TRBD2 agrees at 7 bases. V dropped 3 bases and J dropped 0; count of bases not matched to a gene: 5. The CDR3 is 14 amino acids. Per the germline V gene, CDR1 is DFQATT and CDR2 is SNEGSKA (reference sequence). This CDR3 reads CSASWRGSSYEQYF. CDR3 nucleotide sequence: TGCAGTGCTAGTTGGCGGGGGAGCTCCTACGAGCAGTACTTC.

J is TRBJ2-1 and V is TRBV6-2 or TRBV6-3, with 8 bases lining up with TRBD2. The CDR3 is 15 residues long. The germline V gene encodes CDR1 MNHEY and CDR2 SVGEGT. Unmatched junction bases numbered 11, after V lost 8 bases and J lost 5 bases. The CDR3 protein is CASRTGTRNHNEQFF. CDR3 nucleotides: TGTGCCAGCCGTACCGGGACTAGAAATCACAATGAGCAGTTCTTC.

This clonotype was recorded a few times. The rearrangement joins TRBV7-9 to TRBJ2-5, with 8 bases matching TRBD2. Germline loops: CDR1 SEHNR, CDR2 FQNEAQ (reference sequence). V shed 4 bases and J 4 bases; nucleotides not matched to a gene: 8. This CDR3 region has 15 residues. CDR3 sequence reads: CASSSGGGFGETQYF. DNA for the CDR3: TGTGCCAGCAGCTCCGGCGGGGGGTTCGGAGAGACCCAGTACTTC. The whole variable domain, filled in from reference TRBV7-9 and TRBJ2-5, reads DTGVSQNPRHKITKRGQNVTFRCDPISEHNRLYWYRQTLGQGPEFLTYFQNEAQLEKSRLLSDRFSAERPKGSFSTLEIQRTEQGDSAMYLCASSSGGGFGETQYFGPGTRLLVL.

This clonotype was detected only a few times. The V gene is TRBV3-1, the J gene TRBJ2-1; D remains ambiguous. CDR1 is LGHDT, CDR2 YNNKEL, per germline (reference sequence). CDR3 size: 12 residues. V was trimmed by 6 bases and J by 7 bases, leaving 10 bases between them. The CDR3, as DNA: TGTGCCAGCAGTCAATTAGATAATGAGCAGTTCTTC. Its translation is CASSQLDNEQFF.

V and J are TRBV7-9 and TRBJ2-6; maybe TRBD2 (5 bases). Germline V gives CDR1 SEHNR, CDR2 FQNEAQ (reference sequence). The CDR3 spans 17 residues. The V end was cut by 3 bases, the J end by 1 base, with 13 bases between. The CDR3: CASSFRREGSGANVLTF. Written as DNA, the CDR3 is TGTGCCAGCAGCTTTCGTCGAGAGGGATCTGGGGCCAACGTCCTGACTTTC. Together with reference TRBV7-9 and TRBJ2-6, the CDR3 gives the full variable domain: DTGVSQNPRHKITKRGQNVTFRCDPISEHNRLYWYRQTLGQGPEFLTYFQNEAQLEKSRLLSDRFSAERPKGSFSTLEIQRTEQGDSAMYLCASSFRREGSGANVLTFGAGSRLTVL.

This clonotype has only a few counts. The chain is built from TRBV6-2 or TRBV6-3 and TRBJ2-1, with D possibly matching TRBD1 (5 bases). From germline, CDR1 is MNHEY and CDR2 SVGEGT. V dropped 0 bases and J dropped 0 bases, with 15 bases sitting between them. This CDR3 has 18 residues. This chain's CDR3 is CASSYSMQGPSSYNEQFF. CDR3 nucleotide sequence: TGTGCCAGCAGTTACTCGATGCAGGGCCCAAGCTCCTACAATGAGCAGTTCTTC.

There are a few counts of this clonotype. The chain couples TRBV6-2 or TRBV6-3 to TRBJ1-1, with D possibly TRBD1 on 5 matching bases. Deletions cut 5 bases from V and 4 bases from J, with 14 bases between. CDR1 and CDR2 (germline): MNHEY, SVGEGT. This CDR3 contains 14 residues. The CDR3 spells CASSQTGTVTEAFF. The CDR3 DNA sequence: TGTGCCAGCAGTCAGACCGGGACGGTCACTGAAGCTTTCTTT.